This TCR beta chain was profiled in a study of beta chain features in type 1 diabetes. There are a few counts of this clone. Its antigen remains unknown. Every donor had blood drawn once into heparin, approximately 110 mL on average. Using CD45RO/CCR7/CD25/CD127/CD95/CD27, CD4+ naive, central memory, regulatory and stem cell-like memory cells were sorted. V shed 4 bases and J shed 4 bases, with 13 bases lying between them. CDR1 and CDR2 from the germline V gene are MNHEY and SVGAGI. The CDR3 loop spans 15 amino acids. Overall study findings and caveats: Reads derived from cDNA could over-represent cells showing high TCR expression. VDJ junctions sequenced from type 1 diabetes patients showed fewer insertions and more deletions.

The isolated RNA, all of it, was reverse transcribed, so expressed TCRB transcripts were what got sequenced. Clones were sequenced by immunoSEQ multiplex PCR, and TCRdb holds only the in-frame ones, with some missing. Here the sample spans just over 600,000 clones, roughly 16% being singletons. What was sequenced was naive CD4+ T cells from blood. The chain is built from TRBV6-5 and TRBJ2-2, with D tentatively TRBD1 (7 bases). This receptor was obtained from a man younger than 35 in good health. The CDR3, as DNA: TGTGCCAGCAGTTTTCAGGGGGGAGGCACCGGGGAGCTGTTTTTT. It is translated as CASSFQGGGTGELFF.